The next 15 T cell receptor beta chains were all read from a single sample in a study of response to subunit inactivated influenza vaccine. Via MiXCR, TCRdb re-called the RT-PCR reads, giving one row per CDR3 protein. The data show more than 500,000 distinct CDR3 sequences, approximately 10% seen once. These sequences were also reported in another study, on T cells expressing NK-cell markers. Turning to that study: cDNA encoding TCR beta was synthesized via 5'RACE template switching incorporating UMIs.

Sequencing was performed on PBMCs from blood, taken on the day of vaccination. These receptors originate from a man aged 50-60 years who received an inactivated influenza vaccine.

There are a few counts of this clonotype. The chain is built from TRBV27 and TRBJ1-3; D is undetermined. The CDR3 runs 18 residues. Germline CDR1 MNHEY, CDR2 SMNVEV (reference sequence). V lost 5 bases, J lost 0 bases, and 20 bases lay in between. The CDR3 DNA reads as TGTGCCAGCAGTCCTATAGGGCAGTGGGAGAGCTCTGGAAACACCATATATTTT. Translated, it gives CASSPIGQWESSGNTIYF.

There are a few counts of this clonotype. This chain uses TRBV7-9 with TRBJ2-2; D is uncertain. CDR3 length equals 14 residues. The V gene's germline CDR1 is SEHNR and CDR2 FQNEAQ (reference sequence). V lost 5 bases and J 2 bases, leaving 9 bases between the germline ends. DNA of the CDR3: TGTGCCAGCAGCGAAGACGGCAACACCGGGGAGCTGTTTTTT. It encodes CASSEDGNTGELFF.

The chain employs TRBV21-1 and TRBJ2-1; the D call in the table, TRBD2, was not verified against the DNA. TRBV21-1 counts as a pseudogene. The CDR3 contains 18 residues. The CDR3: CASSSHRGNSGRRNEQFF. CDR3 sequence (DNA): TGTGCCAGCAGCTCCCACAGGGGAAATAGCGGGAGGCGGAATGAGCAGTTCTTC.

This clonotype was counted only a few times. The CDR3 spells CASSLFTGPMNTGELFF. The CDR3 bases are TGTGCCAGCAGTTTGTTTACGGGACCCATGAACACCGGGGAGCTGTTTTTT. The chain employs TRBV6-2 or TRBV6-3 and TRBJ2-2, with D perhaps TRBD1 or TRBD2 (5 bases each). Looked up from germline, CDR1 is MNHEY and CDR2 is SVGEGT. V lost 4 bases, J lost 1 base, and 16 bases lay in between. This CDR3 spans 17 amino acids.

This clonotype was observed a handful of times. V and J are TRBV24-1 and TRBJ2-3; 10 bases are shared with TRBD2. Germline assignment: CDR1 KGHDR and CDR2 SFDVKD. Unmatched junction bases numbered 12, after V lost 4 bases and J lost 3 bases. This CDR3 has 18 amino acids. CDR3 sequence reads: CATSEHRSPSGRTDTQYF. CDR3 nucleotides: TGTGCCACCAGTGAACACAGGTCGCCTAGCGGGAGAACAGATACGCAGTATTTT.

This clonotype was seen a few times. V is TRBV6-5 and J is TRBJ2-2; 8 nucleotides agree with TRBD2. J lost 2 bases, V lost 1 base, and 9 bases had no gene match. This CDR3 has 18 residues. Germline V gives CDR1 MNHEY, CDR2 SVGAGI. This CDR3 reads CASSYLGGRPTNTGELFF. The DNA of the CDR3 is TGTGCCAGCAGTTACTTAGGCGGGAGGCCCACTAACACCGGGGAGCTGTTTTTT.

This clonotype has just a few counts. The chain is built from TRBV10-2 and TRBJ2-1, with TRBD2 matching 10 bases. With 8 bases clipped from V and 4 bases from J, the junction kept 5 bases outside the gene matches. Germline V gene lookup returns CDR1 WSHSY and CDR2 SAAADI. This CDR3 contains 14 residues. CDR3 in amino acids: CASAGLAVYNEQFF. In DNA form, the CDR3 reads TGCGCCAGCGCAGGACTAGCGGTATACAATGAGCAGTTCTTC.

This clonotype was detected only a few times. This chain uses TRBV29-1 with TRBJ1-6; possible D gene TRBD1, 5 bases. Trimming stripped 6 bases from V and 9 bases from J, with 15 bases between. Per germline, CDR1 SQVTM and CDR2 ANQGSEA. The CDR3 sequence is 13 residues long. CDR3 nucleotide sequence: TGCAGCGTCGGAGAGGGGCGAAGTTCACCCCTCCACTTT. Protein sequence: CSVGEGRSSPLHF.

CDR3 nucleotides: TGTGCCAGCAGCGGAGGCACGCCACTCAGCACAGATACGCAGTATTTT. This sequence encodes CASSGGTPLSTDTQYF. V and J are TRBV7-2 and TRBJ2-3; TRBD2 is a possible D gene (5 bases). Per the germline V gene, CDR1 is SGHTA and CDR2 is FQGNSA. V was shortened by 5 bases and J by 0 bases, with 15 bases between the two germline ends. This CDR3 is 16 amino acids long.

This clonotype was counted between two and nine times. The chain links TRBV6-2 or TRBV6-3 to TRBJ1-5; 8 bases match TRBD1. CDR3 size: 19 residues. The germline CDR1 and CDR2 sequences are MNHEY and SVGEGT. V was clipped by 6 bases and J by 0 bases; unmatched bases: 16. The DNA for the CDR3 is TGTGCCAGCAGACGGCCCGGGACAGGAAGATACACTAGCAATCAGCCCCAGCATTTT. Protein: CASRRPGTGRYTSNQPQHF.

This clonotype was detected a few times. The chain is built from TRBV9 and TRBJ1-6, with D unresolved. The V end was cut by 0 bases, the J end by 8 bases, with 15 bases between. The CDR3 consists of 16 residues. Germline V gene lookup returns CDR1 SGDLS and CDR2 YYNGEE. The CDR3 is CASSVDPGRVDSPLHF. The CDR3 DNA follows: TGTGCCAGCAGCGTAGACCCCGGAAGGGTTGATTCACCCCTCCACTTT.

V gene TRBV20-1 combines with J gene TRBJ2-3; 8 positions agree with TRBD1. Germline V lookup: CDR1 DFQATT, CDR2 SNEGSKA (reference sequence). This CDR3 has 13 residues. V lost 3 bases, J lost 13 bases, and 12 bases stayed unmatched. DNA for the CDR3: TGCAGTGCTAGCGACCCCCGAGGGACAGGAGAGTATTTT. Translation: CSASDPRGTGEYF.

The rearrangement uses TRBV5-1 and TRBJ1-1, with 7 bases identical to TRBD1. The length of the CDR3 is 17 residues. V gave up 0 bases and J gave up 2 bases; unmatched junction bases: 10. Germline-derived CDR1 and CDR2 are SGHRS and YFSETQ. The CDR3 DNA is TGCGCCAGCAGCTTGGGGCGTTGGGAGGGGGCTAACACTGAAGCTTTCTTT. It yields the protein CASSLGRWEGANTEAFF.

The chain couples TRBV20-1 to TRBJ2-7; 9 positions agree with TRBD2. CDR1 and CDR2 from the germline V gene are DFQATT and SNEGSKA (reference sequence). This CDR3 comprises 15 residues. The V gene end was trimmed by 0 bases and the J gene end by 3 bases; junction bases not matched to a gene: 6. For the CDR3, the DNA is TGCAGTGCTAGAGATGCGTTAGCGGGGGACTACGAGCAGTACTTC. It is translated as CSARDALAGDYEQYF.

The chain joins TRBV12-3 or TRBV12-4 to TRBJ2-1; 8 bases are a match to TRBD2. The CDR3 contains 15 residues. Unmatched junction bases numbered 12, after V lost 8 bases and J lost 6 bases. As DNA, the CDR3 is TGTGCCAGCCGTTACGCGGGGGGTACTACCAATGAGCAGTTCTTC. Protein product: CASRYAGGTTNEQFF.